This passage covers 16 T cell receptor beta chains from one sample sequenced in a study of shared clonotypes between healthy human individuals. Using immunoSEQ multiplex PCR, the repertoire was profiled, and TCRdb retains in-frame clones only, with some absent. The repertoire holds under 2.5 million clones, with around 93% as singletons. The sequencing sample was made of naive CD4+ T cells from PBMCs. The subset was: CD45RA+ positively selected. The receptors originated from a man aged 18-30 years in good health. Some clones in this sample may be carry-over from other donors' samples.

J is TRBJ2-7 and V is TRBV30, with TRBD2 identical over 7 bases. The CDR3 runs to 11 residues. J lost 6 bases, V lost 3 bases, and 2 bases had no gene match. Per the germline V gene, CDR1 is GTSNPN and CDR2 is SVGIG (reference sequence). CDR3 sequence (DNA): TGTGCCTGGAGGACTAGCAGCGAGCAGTACTTC. Its protein is CAWRTSSEQYF. Full variable domain (missing parts from reference TRBV30 and TRBJ2-7): SQTIHQWPATLVQPVGSPLSLECTVEGTSNPNLYWYRQAAGRGLQLLFYSVGIGQISSEVPQNLSASRPQDRQFILSSKKLLLSDSGFYLCAWRTSSEQYFGPGTRLTVT.

Concerning this clone itself: This sample includes further DNA sequences coding for the same CDR3. The chain employs TRBV5-4 and TRBJ2-5; no clear D. Germline V gene data show CDR1 as SGHNT and CDR2 as YYREEE (reference sequence). Trimming removed 4 bases from V and 4 bases from J, with 5 bases in between. The CDR3 runs 11 residues. The CDR3 DNA reads as TGTGCCAGCAGCCTTGCAGAGACCCAGTACTTC. Translation gives CASSLAETQYF.

This clone appeared a single time. The chain is built from TRBV7-9 and TRBJ2-4; D unresolved. Germline assignment: CDR1 SEHNR and CDR2 FQNEAQ (reference sequence). V lost 1 base to trimming and J lost 3 bases, with 7 bases between them. CDR3 length: 14 amino acids. CDR3 nucleotide sequence: TGTGCCAGCAGCTTAGGGACGGGCAAAAACATTCAGTACTTC. Encoded protein: CASSLGTGKNIQYF.

CDR3 sequence: CASSFFGIANEKLFF. The CDR3 DNA sequence: TGTGCCAGCAGTTTTTTTGGGATAGCTAATGAAAAACTGTTTTTT. V is TRBV28 and J is TRBJ1-4; no reliable D call. This CDR3 spans 15 amino acids. Germline V CDR1 and CDR2: MDHEN, SYDVKM. The ends were cut back, 3 bases at V and 3 bases at J, with 11 bases in the middle.

The V and J genes are TRBV25-1 and TRBJ2-4; D remains ambiguous. V gave up 2 bases and J gave up 3 bases, with 11 bases separating them. The CDR3 is made up of 15 amino acids. CDR1 MGHDK and CDR2 SYGVNS come from the germline V gene. The DNA of the CDR3 is TGTGCCAGCAGTGAACCGGGTTTGGTCAAAAACATTCAGTACTTC. It yields the protein CASSEPGLVKNIQYF.

This clone was observed once. CDR3 coding DNA: TGTGCCACCCAGGGAGGGGTCCAAGAGACCCAGTACTTC. Amino acid sequence: CATQGGVQETQYF. V gene TRBV10-3 combines with J gene TRBJ2-5; 7 bases map to TRBD2. The CDR3 contains 13 residues. The germline V gene encodes CDR1 ENHRY and CDR2 SYGVKD. V was clipped by 10 bases and J by 1 base; unmatched bases: 6.

The V and J genes are TRBV6-5 and TRBJ2-5, with 9 bases matching TRBD2. The CDR3 sequence is 15 residues long. With 3 bases clipped from V and 5 bases from J, the junction kept 7 bases outside the gene matches. Germline CDR1 MNHEY, CDR2 SVGAGI. CDR3 sequence: CASSYGGGRVETQYF. The DNA of the CDR3 is TGTGCCAGCAGTTATGGAGGCGGGAGGGTGGAGACCCAGTACTTC.

This chain joins TRBV27 and TRBJ2-1; D is possibly TRBD2 (6 bases). From germline, CDR1 is MNHEY and CDR2 SMNVEV (reference sequence). The CDR3 runs 16 residues. Trimming took off 6 bases at V and 4 bases at J, with 19 bases between the two ends. The chain's CDR3 is CASSRDRESVYNEQFF. The CDR3 coding sequence is TGTGCCAGCAGCCGAGACCGGGAGTCGGTTTACAATGAGCAGTTCTTC.

The gene calls are TRBV30 and TRBJ2-2; 7 bases match TRBD2. Losses at the gene ends were 8 bases for V and 6 bases for J; bases not matched to a gene: 0. The germline V gene has CDR1 GTSNPN and CDR2 SVGIG (reference sequence). The CDR3 covers 10 residues. The CDR3 loop reads CAGGAGELFF. The CDR3 coding sequence is TGTGCCGGGGGGGCCGGGGAGCTGTTTTTT.

The rearrangement links TRBV7-6 to TRBJ2-5; unclear D gene. Germline loops: CDR1 SGHVS, CDR2 FNYEAQ. This CDR3 has 15 residues. V dropped 4 bases and J dropped 5 bases, with 17 bases sitting between them. The CDR3 coding sequence is TGTGCCAGCAGCTCCCCCTATGGCCAGACGGAGACCCAGTACTTC. Protein sequence: CASSSPYGQTETQYF.

V usage is TRBV19 and J usage is TRBJ2-3, with 9 bases matching TRBD2. CDR3 size: 16 residues. Germline V lookup: CDR1 LNHDA, CDR2 SQIVND (reference sequence). Trimming took 2 bases from V and 0 from J; bases not matched to a gene: 3. The CDR3 protein is CASSIRAGGSTDTQYF. As DNA, the CDR3 is TGTGCCAGTAGTATACGGGCGGGAGGGAGCACAGATACGCAGTATTTT.

The rearrangement links TRBV7-2 to TRBJ2-7; the match to TRBD1 covers 9 bases. Trimming at V came to 5 bases and at J to 0 bases, leaving 2 bases not matched to a gene. CDR1 and CDR2 from the germline V gene are SGHTA and FQGNSA. The CDR3 is made up of 14 amino acids. The CDR3 here is CASSRDRDSYEQYF. For the CDR3, the DNA is TGTGCCAGCAGCAGGGACAGGGACTCCTACGAGCAGTACTTC.

For this clone: Other DNA sequences of this sample code for an identical CDR3. The rearrangement joins TRBV28 to TRBJ1-2; D is unresolved. The CDR3 is made up of 12 amino acids. V was trimmed by 6 bases and J by 2 bases, leaving 7 bases between them. CDR1 is MDHEN, CDR2 SYDVKM, per germline. The chain's CDR3 is CASSLDNYGYTF. Written as DNA, the CDR3 is TGTGCCAGCAGCCTCGACAACTATGGCTACACCTTC.

Only a few counts were recorded for this clone. The V gene is TRBV7-9, the J gene TRBJ1-2; D may be TRBD1 (5 bases). The CDR3 is made up of 14 amino acids. Looked up from germline, CDR1 is SEHNR and CDR2 is FQNEAQ (reference sequence). The V end lost 3 bases, the J end lost 7 bases, and 15 bases lay between the germline ends. CDR3 amino acids: CASSFLQDLRGYTF. In nucleotides, the CDR3 is TGTGCCAGCAGCTTTCTACAGGACCTCCGTGGCTACACCTTC.

The V call is TRBV5-6, the J call TRBJ2-2; unclear D gene. There are 13 residues in the CDR3. V was shortened by 0 bases and J by 3 bases, with 3 bases between the two germline ends. The germline gives CDR1 SGHDT, CDR2 YYEEEE. Here the CDR3 DNA reads TGTGCCAGCAGCTTGGTGTACACCGGGGAGCTGTTTTTT. Protein sequence: CASSLVYTGELFF. The whole variable domain, remainder taken from reference TRBV5-6 and TRBJ2-2, is DAGVTQSPTHLIKTRGQQVTLRCSPKSGHDTVSWYQQALGQGPQFIFQYYEEEERQRGNFPDRFSGHQFPNYSSELNVNALLLGDSALYLCASSLVYTGELFFGEGSRLTVL.

CDR3 DNA sequence: TGTGCCTGGAGTGACCAGGATAAACTGTTTTTT. Amino acids: CAWSDQDKLFF. The chain has TRBV30 and TRBJ1-4; D not resolved. V lost 1 base, J lost 11 bases, and 8 bases lay in between. The CDR3 extends over 11 amino acids. Germline V gene data show CDR1 as GTSNPN and CDR2 as SVGIG (reference sequence).